This is a list of T cell receptor beta chains from one sample in a study of shared clonotypes between healthy human individuals. Sequenced by immunoSEQ multiplex PCR; TCRdb stores in-frame clones only, minus some. The sample has about 680,000 clones; 60% to 80% are singletons. The source material was memory CD4+ T cells sorted from blood. The origin of the receptors is a woman in her 30s in good health. The CDR3 runs from the conserved cysteine through the conserved F or W. A D gene is named only where the DNA matches it firmly. Clone size, where shown, is once, few, many, or a class for clones that have expanded.

V	D	size	J	DNA	CDR3
TRBV28	TRBD2	once	TRBJ2-1	TGTGCCAGCAGTTTAAGTGGACTAGCTCTCTTCTTC	CASSLSGLALFF
TRBV18	.	.	TRBJ2-1	TGTGCCAGCTCACCTCAGAGGCAGGGTGAGCAGTTCTTC	CASSPQRQGEQFF
TRBV15	TRBD1	.	TRBJ1-2	TGTGCCACCAGCATAGACAGGGGGTATGGCTACACCTTC	CATSIDRGYGYTF
TRBV30	.	.	TRBJ2-5	TGTGCCTGGAGGAGTAGGTTACAGACCCAGTACTTC	CAWRSRLQTQYF
TRBV9	.	.	TRBJ2-7	TGTGCCAGCAGCCCAACCGGGACTCCAGACTCCTACGAGCAGTACTTC	CASSPTGTPDSYEQYF
TRBV28	TRBD2	.	TRBJ2-2	TGTGCCAGCAATAGCGGGAGAGGGGAGCTGTTTTTT	CASNSGRGELFF
TRBV6-1	.	.	TRBJ2-7	TGTGCCAGTGATTGGACCCACGAGCAGTACTTC	CASDWTHEQYF
TRBV18	.	.	TRBJ2-7	TGTGCCAGCTCACCTCAGGGGCTCGAGCAGTACTTC	CASSPQGLEQYF
TRBV1	.	.	TRBJ1-4	TGCACCACAACTCCGGGACGGCAAGTTTATAATGAAAAACTGTTTTTT	CTTTPGRQVYNEKLFF
TRBV4-1	.	.	TRBJ1-4	TGCGCCAGCAGCCCCAATCAGGGGCCGACAACTAATGAAAAACTGTTTTTT	CASSPNQGPTTNEKLFF
TRBV30	.	few	TRBJ1-5	TGTGCCTGGAGCGACCGGGGCTCGTATAGCAATCAGCCCCAGCATTTT	CAWSDRGSYSNQPQHF
TRBV28	.	.	TRBJ1-2	TGTGCCAGCAGTTCGCCCCACGGGGGTAACACTAACTATGGCTACACCTTC	CASSSPHGGNTNYGYTF
TRBV5-2	.	.	TRBJ1-2	TGTGCCAGCAGCCGACAGGATTATGGCTACACCTTC	CASSRQDYGYTF
TRBV28	TRBD1	.	TRBJ2-5	TGTGCCAGCAGTTTCCTGGGGACAGGGAGGCCAGAGACCCAGTACTTC	CASSFLGTGRPETQYF
TRBV7-8	.	few	TRBJ1-5	TGTGCCAGCAGCTCCGGAGCACGAAGCAATCAGCCCCAGCATTTT	CASSSGARSNQPQHF
TRBV28	TRBD1	.	TRBJ1-6	TGTGCCAGCAGTTCCCACAGGGGGCGGAATTCACCCCTCCACTTT	CASSSHRGRNSPLHF
TRBV29-1	TRBD2	.	TRBJ2-1	TGCAGCGTTGAATCGTGGTGGTTAGCGGGAGGCCAGAGCTCCTACAATGAGCAGTTCTTC	CSVESWWLAGGQSSYNEQFF
TRBV10-2	.	.	TRBJ1-3	TGCGCCAGCAAGTCTGGAGGGGGACCCTCTGGAAACACCATATATTTT	CASKSGGGPSGNTIYF
TRBV2	.	few	TRBJ1-5	TGTGCCAGCAGTGTCGAGAGCAATCAGCCCCAGCATTTT	CASSVESNQPQHF
TRBV18	TRBD1	.	TRBJ2-6	TGTGCCAGCTCCCAAGACAGGGGAACTGGGGCCAACGTCCTGACTTTC	CASSQDRGTGANVLTF
TRBV7-8	TRBD2	.	TRBJ2-7	TGTGCCAGCAGACCAACTAGCGGGAGCTACGAGCAGTACTTC	CASRPTSGSYEQYF
TRBV2	.	.	TRBJ2-3	TGTGCCAGCAGCCCCGCTAGTGCTTCTAGCACAGATACGCAGTATTTT	CASSPASASSTDTQYF
TRBV29-1	.	.	TRBJ2-2	TGCAGCGTACGTCAGGACCTTAAAGGGTCGCACAACACCGGGGAGCTGTTTTTT	CSVRQDLKGSHNTGELFF
TRBV5-1	TRBD2	.	TRBJ2-1	TGCGCCAGCAGCTTGGTAGCGGGATCAAATGAGCAGTTCTTC	CASSLVAGSNEQFF
TRBV10-1	.	.	TRBJ2-2	TGCGCCAGCACGGGCCAGCTGAACACCGGGGAGCTGTTTTTT	CASTGQLNTGELFF
TRBV28	.	.	TRBJ2-7	TGTGCCAGCAGTCCGGGAGACACAGGGCGGGTATACTTC	CASSPGDTGRVYF
TRBV30	.	few	TRBJ1-2	TGTGCCTGGAGAGTTGGCCCCCGCTACACCTTC	CAWRVGPRYTF
TRBV14	.	.	TRBJ2-7	TGTGCCAGCAGTTCGCAGGACTACGAGCAGTACTTC	CASSSQDYEQYF
TRBV10-3	TRBD1	few	TRBJ2-7	TGTGCCATCAGTGCGGGACAGACCTCCTACGAGCAGTACTTC	CAISAGQTSYEQYF
TRBV5-1	TRBD2	few	TRBJ2-7	TGCGCCAGCAGCCCCGGGACTAGCGGACACCCGATGGGTTACGAGCAGTACTTC	CASSPGTSGHPMGYEQYF
TRBV2	TRBD2	.	TRBJ2-3	TGTGCCAGCAGGATAGCGGGAGGGCATGTCGCAAGCACAGATACGCAGTATTTT	CASRIAGGHVASTDTQYF
TRBV5-1	TRBD2	.	TRBJ2-7	TGCGCCAGCAGCTTCGGACGGGGGGAACTCTACGAGCAGTACTTC	CASSFGRGELYEQYF
TRBV4-1	TRBD1	.	TRBJ2-5	TGCGCCAGCAGTCCGGGACAGGGGGCGTTGAGTACCCAGTACTTC	CASSPGQGALSTQYF
TRBV29-1	TRBD1	.	TRBJ2-3	TGCAGCGTTTCAACAGGGGGCACAGATACGCAGTATTTT	CSVSTGGTDTQYF
TRBV27	TRBD1	.	TRBJ1-3	TGTGCCAGCAGTTCCCGTTGGACAGGGAACGGAAACACCATATATTTT	CASSSRWTGNGNTIYF
TRBV5-4	TRBD2	.	TRBJ2-1	TGTGCCAGCAGCACCCCGGGACTAGCCACCTACAATGAGCAGTTCTTC	CASSTPGLATYNEQFF
TRBV15	.	.	TRBJ2-5	TGTGCCACCAGCAGAGTGTGGAGAACACAAGAGACCCAGTACTTC	CATSRVWRTQETQYF
TRBV11-2	TRBD2	.	TRBJ2-7	TGTGCCAGCAGCTCTACAGGCGCGGGGGTCTACGAGCAGTACTTC	CASSSTGAGVYEQYF
TRBV15	.	.	TRBJ1-2	TGTGCCACCAGCAGAGATGGGCCCAACCTCTATGGCTACACCTTC	CATSRDGPNLYGYTF
TRBV27	TRBD1	.	TRBJ1-1	TGTGCCAGCAGACACCTGGGACAGGGGACCTACACTGAAGCTTTCTTT	CASRHLGQGTYTEAFF
TRBV27	.	.	TRBJ1-2	TGTGCCAGCAGAAACCAGGGGACCCTTAACTATGGCTACACCTTC	CASRNQGTLNYGYTF
TRBV25-1	.	.	TRBJ2-3	TGTGCCAGCAGTGAATCGGGTGAGGGGGTGGGCACAGATACGCAGTATTTT	CASSESGEGVGTDTQYF
TRBV18	.	.	TRBJ2-7	TGTGCCAGCTCTCCGGCAGGGACGGACGAGCAGTACTTC	CASSPAGTDEQYF
TRBV5-1	TRBD2	.	TRBJ2-7	TGCGCCAGCAGCAGAGGGGGACTAGCGGGAGGCGAGCAGTACTTC	CASSRGGLAGGEQYF
TRBV28	.	.	TRBJ1-2	TGTGCCAGCAGTTTTGGAGGGCTCGGCTACACCTTC	CASSFGGLGYTF
TRBV28	.	.	TRBJ1-3	TGTGCCACATTTCCCCCGGGTAGGGGAAACACCATATATTTT	CATFPPGRGNTIYF
TRBV7-2	TRBD2	.	TRBJ2-1	TGTGCCAGCGGGCGGGGGTACAATGAGCAGTTCTTC	CASGRGYNEQFF
TRBV5-1	TRBD2	.	TRBJ2-3	TGCGCCAGCAGCTCACTCTCTAGCGGGAGCGGAGATACGCAGTATTTT	CASSSLSSGSGDTQYF